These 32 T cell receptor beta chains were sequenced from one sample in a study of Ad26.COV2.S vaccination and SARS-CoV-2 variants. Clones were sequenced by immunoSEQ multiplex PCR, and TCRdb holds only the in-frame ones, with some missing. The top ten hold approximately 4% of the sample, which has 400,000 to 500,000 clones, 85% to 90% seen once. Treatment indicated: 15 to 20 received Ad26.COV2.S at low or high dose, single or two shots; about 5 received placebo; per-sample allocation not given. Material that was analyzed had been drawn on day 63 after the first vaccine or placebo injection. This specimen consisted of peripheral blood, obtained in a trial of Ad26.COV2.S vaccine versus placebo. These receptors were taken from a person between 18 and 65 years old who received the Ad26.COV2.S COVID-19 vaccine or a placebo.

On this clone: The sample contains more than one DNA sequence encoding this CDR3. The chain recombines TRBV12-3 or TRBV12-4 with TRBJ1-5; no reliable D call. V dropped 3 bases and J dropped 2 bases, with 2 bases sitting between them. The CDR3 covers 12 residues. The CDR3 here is CASSLGNQPQHF. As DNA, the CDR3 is TGTGCCAGCAGTTTGGGCAATCAGCCCCAGCATTTT.

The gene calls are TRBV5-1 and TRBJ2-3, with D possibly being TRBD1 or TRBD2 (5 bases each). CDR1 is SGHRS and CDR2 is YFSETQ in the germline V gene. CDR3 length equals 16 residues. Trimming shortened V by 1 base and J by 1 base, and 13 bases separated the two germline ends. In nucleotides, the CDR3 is TGCGCCAGCAGCTTGAGGACACTAGGACGCACAGATACGCAGTATTTT. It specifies CASSLRTLGRTDTQYF.

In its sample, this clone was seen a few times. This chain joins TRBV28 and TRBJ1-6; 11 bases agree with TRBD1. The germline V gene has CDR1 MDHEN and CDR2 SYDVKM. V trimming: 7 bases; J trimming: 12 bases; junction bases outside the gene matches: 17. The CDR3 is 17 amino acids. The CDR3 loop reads CASTNSKNRDRGLPLHF. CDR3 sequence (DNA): TGTGCCAGCACGAATAGCAAGAACCGGGACAGGGGGTTACCCCTCCACTTT.

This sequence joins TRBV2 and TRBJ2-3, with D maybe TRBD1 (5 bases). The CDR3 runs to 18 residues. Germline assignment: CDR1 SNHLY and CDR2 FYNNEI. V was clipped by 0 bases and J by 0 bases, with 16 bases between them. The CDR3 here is CASSEALWGLTSTDTQYF. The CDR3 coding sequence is TGTGCCAGCAGTGAAGCGCTCTGGGGCCTTACTAGCACAGATACGCAGTATTTT.

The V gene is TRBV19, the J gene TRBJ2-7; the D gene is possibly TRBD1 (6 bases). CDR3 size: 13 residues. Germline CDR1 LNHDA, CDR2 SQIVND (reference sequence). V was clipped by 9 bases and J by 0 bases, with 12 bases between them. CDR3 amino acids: CASSTGGSYEQYF. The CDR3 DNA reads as TGTGCCAGCTCGACAGGCGGCTCCTACGAGCAGTACTTC.

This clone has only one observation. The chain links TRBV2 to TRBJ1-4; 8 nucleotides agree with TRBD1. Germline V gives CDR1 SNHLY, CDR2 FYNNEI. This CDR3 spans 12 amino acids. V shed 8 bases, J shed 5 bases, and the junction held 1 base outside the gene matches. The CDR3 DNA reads TGTGCCAGCCACAGGGGGAATGAAAAACTGTTTTTT. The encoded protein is CASHRGNEKLFF.

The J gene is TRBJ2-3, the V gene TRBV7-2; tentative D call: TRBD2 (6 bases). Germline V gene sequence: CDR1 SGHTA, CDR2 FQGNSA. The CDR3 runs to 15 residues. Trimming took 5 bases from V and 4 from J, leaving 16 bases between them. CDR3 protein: CASSITSTNSDTQYF. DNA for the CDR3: TGTGCCAGCAGCATCACTAGCACTAACTCAGATACGCAGTATTTT. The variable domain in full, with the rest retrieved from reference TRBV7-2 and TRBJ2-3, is GAGVSQSPSNKVTEKGKDVELRCDPISGHTALYWYRQSLGQGLEFLIYFQGNSAPDKSGLPSDRFSAERTGGSVSTLTIQRTQQEDSAVYLCASSITSTNSDTQYFGPGTRLTVL.

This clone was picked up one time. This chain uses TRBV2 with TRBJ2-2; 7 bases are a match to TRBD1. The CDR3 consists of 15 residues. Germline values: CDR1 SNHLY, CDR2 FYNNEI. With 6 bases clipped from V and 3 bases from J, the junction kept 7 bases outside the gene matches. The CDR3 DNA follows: TGTGCCAGCAGAGCGACAGGGACGGACACCGGGGAGCTGTTTTTT. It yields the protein CASRATGTDTGELFF.

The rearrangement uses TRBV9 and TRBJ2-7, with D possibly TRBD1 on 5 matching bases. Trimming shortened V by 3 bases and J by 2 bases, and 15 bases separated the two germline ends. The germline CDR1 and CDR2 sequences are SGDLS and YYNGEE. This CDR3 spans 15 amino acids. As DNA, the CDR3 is TGTGCCAGCAGCGAGGACCCCCAGGGCACCTACGAGCAGTACTTC. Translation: CASSEDPQGTYEQYF.

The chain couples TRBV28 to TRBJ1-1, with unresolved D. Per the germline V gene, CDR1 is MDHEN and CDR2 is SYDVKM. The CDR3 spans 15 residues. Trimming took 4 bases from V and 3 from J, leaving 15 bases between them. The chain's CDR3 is CASSSYGVGHTEAFF. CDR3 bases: TGTGCCAGCAGTTCGTACGGGGTCGGGCACACTGAAGCTTTCTTT.

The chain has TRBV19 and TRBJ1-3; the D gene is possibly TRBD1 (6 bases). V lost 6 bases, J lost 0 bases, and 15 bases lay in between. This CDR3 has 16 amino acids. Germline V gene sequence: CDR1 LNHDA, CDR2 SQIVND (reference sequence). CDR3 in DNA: TGTGCCAGTAGCACAACGACAGGACCCTCTGGAAACACCATATATTTT. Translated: CASSTTTGPSGNTIYF.

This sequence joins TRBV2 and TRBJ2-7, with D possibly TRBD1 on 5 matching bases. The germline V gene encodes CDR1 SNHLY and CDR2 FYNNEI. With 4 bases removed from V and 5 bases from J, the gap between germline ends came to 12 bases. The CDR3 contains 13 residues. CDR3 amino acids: CASSGQGLDEQYF. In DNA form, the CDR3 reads TGTGCCAGCAGTGGGCAGGGTTTAGACGAGCAGTACTTC.

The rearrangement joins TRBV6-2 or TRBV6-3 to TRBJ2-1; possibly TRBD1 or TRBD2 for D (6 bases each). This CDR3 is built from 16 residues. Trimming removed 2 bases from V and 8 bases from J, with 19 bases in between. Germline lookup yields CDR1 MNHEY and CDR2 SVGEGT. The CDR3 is CASSYARGVKDDEQFF. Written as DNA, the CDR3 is TGTGCCAGCAGTTACGCAAGGGGGGTTAAAGACGATGAGCAGTTCTTC.

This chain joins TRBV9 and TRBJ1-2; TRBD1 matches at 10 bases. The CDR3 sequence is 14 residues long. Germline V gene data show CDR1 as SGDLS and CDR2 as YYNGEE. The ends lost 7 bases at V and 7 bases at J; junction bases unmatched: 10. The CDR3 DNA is TGTGCCAGCGGGGGACAGGGGAGCCTGGTTGGCTACACCTTC. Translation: CASGGQGSLVGYTF.

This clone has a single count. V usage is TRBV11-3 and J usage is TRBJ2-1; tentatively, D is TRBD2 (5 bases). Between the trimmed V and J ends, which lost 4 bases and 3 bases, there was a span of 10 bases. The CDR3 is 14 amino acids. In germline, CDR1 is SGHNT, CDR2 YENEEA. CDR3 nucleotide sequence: TGTGCCAGCAGCTCGGACGGGGTCTACAATGAGCAGTTCTTC. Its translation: CASSSDGVYNEQFF.

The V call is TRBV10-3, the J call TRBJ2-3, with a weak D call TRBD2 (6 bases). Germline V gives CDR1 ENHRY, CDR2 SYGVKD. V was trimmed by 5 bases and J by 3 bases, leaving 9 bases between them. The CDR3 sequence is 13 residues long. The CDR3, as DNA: TGTGCCATCAGTTGGGGGGATACAGATACGCAGTATTTT. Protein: CAISWGDTDTQYF.

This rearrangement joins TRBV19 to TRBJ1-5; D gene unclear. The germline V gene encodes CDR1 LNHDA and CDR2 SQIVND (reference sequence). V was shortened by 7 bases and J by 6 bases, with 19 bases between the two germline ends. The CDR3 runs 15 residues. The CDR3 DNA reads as TGTGCCAGTAAAAGGAGTGTTAGGATCATTCAGCCCCAGCATTTT. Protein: CASKRSVRIIQPQHF.

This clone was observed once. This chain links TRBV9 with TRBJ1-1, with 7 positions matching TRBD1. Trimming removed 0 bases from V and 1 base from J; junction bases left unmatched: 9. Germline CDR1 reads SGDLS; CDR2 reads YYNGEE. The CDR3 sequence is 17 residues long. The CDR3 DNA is TGTGCCAGCAGCGTAGGAGGGAGGACAGGTAGGAACACTGAAGCTTTCTTT. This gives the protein CASSVGGRTGRNTEAFF.

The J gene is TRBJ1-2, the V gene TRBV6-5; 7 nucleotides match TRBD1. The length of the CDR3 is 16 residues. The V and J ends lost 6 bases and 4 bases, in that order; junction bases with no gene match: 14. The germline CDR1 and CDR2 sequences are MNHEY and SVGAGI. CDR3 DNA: TGTGCCAGCAGCTACCGGGACAGTGTTCCCATCTATGGCTACACCTTC. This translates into CASSYRDSVPIYGYTF.

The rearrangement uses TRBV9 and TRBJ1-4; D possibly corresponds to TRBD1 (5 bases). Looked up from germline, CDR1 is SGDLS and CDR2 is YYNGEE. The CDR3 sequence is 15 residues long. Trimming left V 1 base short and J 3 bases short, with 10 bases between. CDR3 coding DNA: TGTGCCAGCAGCGTAAGCAGGGAGCCTAATGAAAAACTGTTTTTT. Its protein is CASSVSREPNEKLFF.

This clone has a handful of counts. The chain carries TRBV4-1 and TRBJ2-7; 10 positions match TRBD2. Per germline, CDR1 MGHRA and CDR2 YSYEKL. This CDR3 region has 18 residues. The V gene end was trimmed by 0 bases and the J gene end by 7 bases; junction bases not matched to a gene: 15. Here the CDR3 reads CASSQEAASGGLLGEQYF. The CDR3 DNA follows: TGCGCCAGCAGCCAAGAGGCAGCTAGCGGGGGACTCCTGGGTGAGCAGTACTTC.

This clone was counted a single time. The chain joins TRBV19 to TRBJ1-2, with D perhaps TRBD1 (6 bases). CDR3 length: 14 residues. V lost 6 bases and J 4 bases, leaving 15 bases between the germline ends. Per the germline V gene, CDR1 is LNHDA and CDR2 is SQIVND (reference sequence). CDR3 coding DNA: TGTGCCAGTAGCAACAGGGAGGAACTCTATGGCTACACCTTC. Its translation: CASSNREELYGYTF.

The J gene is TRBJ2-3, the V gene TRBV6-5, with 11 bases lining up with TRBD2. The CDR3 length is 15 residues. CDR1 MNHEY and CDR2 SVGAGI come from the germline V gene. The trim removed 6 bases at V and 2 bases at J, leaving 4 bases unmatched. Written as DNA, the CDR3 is TGTGCCAGCAGCCTACTAGCGGGGGACACAGATACGCAGTATTTT. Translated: CASSLLAGDTDTQYF.

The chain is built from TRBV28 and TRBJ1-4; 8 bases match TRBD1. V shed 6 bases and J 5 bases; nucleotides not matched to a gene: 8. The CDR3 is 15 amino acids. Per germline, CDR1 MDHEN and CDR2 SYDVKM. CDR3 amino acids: CASSRRRTGNEKLFF. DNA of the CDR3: TGTGCCAGCAGCCGACGACGGACAGGGAATGAAAAACTGTTTTTT.

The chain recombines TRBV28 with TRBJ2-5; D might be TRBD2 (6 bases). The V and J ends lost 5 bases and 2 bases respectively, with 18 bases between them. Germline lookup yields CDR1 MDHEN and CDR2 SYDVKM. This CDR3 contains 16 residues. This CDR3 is CASSAPTGGVQETQYF. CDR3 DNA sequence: TGTGCCAGCAGTGCACCCACGGGCGGGGTTCAAGAGACCCAGTACTTC.

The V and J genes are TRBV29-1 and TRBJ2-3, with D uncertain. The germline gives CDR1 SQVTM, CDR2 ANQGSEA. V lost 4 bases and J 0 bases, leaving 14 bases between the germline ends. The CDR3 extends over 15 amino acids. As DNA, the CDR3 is TGCAGCGTTGCCTCGGACCCCTCTAGCACAGATACGCAGTATTTT. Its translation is CSVASDPSSTDTQYF.

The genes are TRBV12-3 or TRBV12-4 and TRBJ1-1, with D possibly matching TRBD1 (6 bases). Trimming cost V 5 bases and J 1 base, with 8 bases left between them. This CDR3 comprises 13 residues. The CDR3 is CASSPQGNTEAFF. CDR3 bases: TGTGCCAGCAGTCCACAGGGGAACACTGAAGCTTTCTTT.

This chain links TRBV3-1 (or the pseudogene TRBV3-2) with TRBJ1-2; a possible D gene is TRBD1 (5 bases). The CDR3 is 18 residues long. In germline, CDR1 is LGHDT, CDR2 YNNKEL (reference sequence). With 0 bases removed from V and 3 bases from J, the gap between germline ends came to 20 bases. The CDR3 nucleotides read TGTGCCAGCAGCCAAGATACGGTCCTGGGTCGAGGGGACTATGGCTACACCTTC. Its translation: CASSQDTVLGRGDYGYTF.

CDR3 in amino acids: CASSYPTGVAISYNSPLHF. The CDR3, as DNA: TGTGCCAGCAGTTACCCAACAGGGGTTGCGATCTCCTATAATTCACCCCTCCACTTT. The rearrangement links TRBV6-2 or TRBV6-3 to TRBJ1-6; 7 bases fit TRBD1. V dropped 2 bases and J dropped 0; count of bases not matched to a gene: 10. The CDR3 has 19 amino acids. Looked up from germline, CDR1 is MNHEY and CDR2 is SVGEGT.

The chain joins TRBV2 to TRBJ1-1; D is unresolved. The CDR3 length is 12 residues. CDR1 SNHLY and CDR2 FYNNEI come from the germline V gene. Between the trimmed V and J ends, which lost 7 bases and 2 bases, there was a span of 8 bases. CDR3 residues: CASNRVNTEAFF. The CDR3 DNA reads TGTGCCAGCAATAGGGTAAACACTGAAGCTTTCTTT. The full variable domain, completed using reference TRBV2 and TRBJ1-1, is EPEVTQTPSHQVTQMGQEVILRCVPISNHLYFYWYRQILGQKVEFLVSFYNNEISEKSEIFDDQFSVERPDGSNFTLKIRSTKLEDSAMYFCASNRVNTEAFFGQGTRLTVV.

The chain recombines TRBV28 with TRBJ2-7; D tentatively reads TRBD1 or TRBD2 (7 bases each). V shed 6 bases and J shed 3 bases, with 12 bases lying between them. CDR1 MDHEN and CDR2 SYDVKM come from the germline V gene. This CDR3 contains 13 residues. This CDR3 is CASSQGGGYEQYF. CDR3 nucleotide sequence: TGTGCCAGCAGCCAGGGGGGGGGCTACGAGCAGTACTTC.

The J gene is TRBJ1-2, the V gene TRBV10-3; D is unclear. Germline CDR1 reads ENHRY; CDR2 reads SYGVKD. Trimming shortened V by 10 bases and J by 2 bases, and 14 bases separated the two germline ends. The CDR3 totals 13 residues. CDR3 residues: CATAPSENYGYTF. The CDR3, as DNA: TGTGCCACCGCGCCATCCGAAAACTATGGCTACACCTTC.